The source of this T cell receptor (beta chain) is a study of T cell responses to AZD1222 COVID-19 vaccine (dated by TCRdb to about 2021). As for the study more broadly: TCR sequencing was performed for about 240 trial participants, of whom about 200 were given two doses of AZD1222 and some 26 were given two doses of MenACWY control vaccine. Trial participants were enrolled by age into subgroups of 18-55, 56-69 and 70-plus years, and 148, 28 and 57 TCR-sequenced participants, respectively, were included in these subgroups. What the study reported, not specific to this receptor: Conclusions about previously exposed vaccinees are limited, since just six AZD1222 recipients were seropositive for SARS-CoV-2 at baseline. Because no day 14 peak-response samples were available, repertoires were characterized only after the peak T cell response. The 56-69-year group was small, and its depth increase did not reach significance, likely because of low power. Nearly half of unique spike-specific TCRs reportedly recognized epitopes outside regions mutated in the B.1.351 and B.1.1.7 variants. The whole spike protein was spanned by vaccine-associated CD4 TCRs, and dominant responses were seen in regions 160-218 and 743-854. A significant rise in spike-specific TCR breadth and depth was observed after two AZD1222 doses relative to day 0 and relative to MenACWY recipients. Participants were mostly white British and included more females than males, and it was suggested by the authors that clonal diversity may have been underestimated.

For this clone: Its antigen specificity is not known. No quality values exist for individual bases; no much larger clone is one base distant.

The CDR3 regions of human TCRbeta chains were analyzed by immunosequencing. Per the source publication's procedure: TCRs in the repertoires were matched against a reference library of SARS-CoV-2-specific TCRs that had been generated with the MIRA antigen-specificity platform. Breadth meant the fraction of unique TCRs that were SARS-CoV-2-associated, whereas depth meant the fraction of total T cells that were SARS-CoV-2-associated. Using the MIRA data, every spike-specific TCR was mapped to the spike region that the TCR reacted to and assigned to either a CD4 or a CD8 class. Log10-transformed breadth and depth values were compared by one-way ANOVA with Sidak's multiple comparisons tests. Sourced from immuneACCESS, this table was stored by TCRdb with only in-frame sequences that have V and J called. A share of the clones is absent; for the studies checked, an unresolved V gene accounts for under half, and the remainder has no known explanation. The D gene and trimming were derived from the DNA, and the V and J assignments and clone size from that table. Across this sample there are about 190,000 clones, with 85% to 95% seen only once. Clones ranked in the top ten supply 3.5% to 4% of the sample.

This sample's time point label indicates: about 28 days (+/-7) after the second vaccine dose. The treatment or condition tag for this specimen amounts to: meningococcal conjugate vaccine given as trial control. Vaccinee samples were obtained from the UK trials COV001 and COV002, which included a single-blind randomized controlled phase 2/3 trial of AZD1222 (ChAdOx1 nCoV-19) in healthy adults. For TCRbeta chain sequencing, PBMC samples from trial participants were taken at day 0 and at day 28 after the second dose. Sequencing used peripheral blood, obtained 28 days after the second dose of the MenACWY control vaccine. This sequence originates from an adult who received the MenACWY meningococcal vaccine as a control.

The nucleotide sequence is given as TGTGCCAGCAGTTATGCGGGAGGGAGAGATGAGCAGTTCTTC. It specifies CASSYAGGRDEQFF. Rearrangement joined TRBV6-2 or TRBV6-3 to TRBJ2-1, with TRBD2 identical over 9 junction bases. At the junction V is shortened by 3 bases and J by 8 bases; bases outside the gene matches: 5. The CDR1 and CDR2 encoded by the germline V gene are MNHEY and SVGEGT. The CDR3 contains 14 residues, cysteine and phenylalanine counted. Only CDR3 DNA remains: 42 bases, in frame from the first base.